Below are 23 T cell receptor beta chains sequenced from a single sample in a study of blood T cell repertoires in COVID-19. The data were produced by immunoSEQ multiplex PCR, yet TCRdb's version contains in-frame clones alone and is incomplete. The sample includes 300,000 to 350,000 clones, about 91% of them seen just once. The sequencing input was PBMCs or T cells enriched from blood (not recorded which). Receptor source: a woman aged 18-35 years who had recovered from COVID-19.

The chain links TRBV6-5 to TRBJ2-7; 9 bases line up with TRBD1. The CDR3 runs 14 residues. The germline V gene has CDR1 MNHEY and CDR2 SVGAGI. CDR3 protein: CATTDRGEYHEQYF. CDR3 DNA sequence: TGTGCAACCACCGACAGGGGGGAGTACCACGAGCAGTACTTC.

This chain joins TRBV4-3 and TRBJ1-4; a possible D gene is TRBD1 (6 bases). Trimming pared 0 bases from V and 8 bases from J, leaving 16 bases between. There are 16 residues in the CDR3. CDR1 and CDR2 (germline): LGHNA, YSLEER. The CDR3 loop is CASSQDYPRGYEKLFF. Here the CDR3 DNA reads TGCGCCAGCAGCCAAGATTATCCCAGGGGCTACGAAAAACTGTTTTTT.

J is TRBJ1-2 and V is TRBV11-1; 7 bases are a match to TRBD1. V lost 5 bases to trimming and J lost 6 bases; unmatched junction nucleotides: 3. The CDR3 runs 12 residues. The V gene's germline CDR1 is SGHAT and CDR2 FQDESV (reference sequence). CDR3 bases: TGTGCCAGCAGCCCCGACAGGGATGGCTACACCTTC. It encodes CASSPDRDGYTF. Filled out from reference TRBV11-1 and TRBJ1-2, the complete variable domain reads EAEVAQSPRYKITEKSQAVAFWCDPISGHATLYWYRQILGQGPELLVQFQDESVVDDSQLPKDRFSAERLKGVDSTLKIQPAELGDSAMYLCASSPDRDGYTFGSGTRLTVV.

The rearrangement links TRBV15 to TRBJ2-1; TRBD2 is a possible D gene (6 bases). This CDR3 is 15 amino acids long. V was shortened by 4 bases and J by 5 bases, with 15 bases between the two germline ends. Germline-derived CDR1 and CDR2 are LNHNV and YYDKDF (reference sequence). CDR3 DNA sequence: TGTGCCACCAGCACGGGAACGGGGGTACACAATGAGCAGTTCTTC. This sequence encodes CATSTGTGVHNEQFF.

V usage is TRBV30 and J usage is TRBJ2-3; D remains unclear. Germline V gene data show CDR1 as GTSNPN and CDR2 as SVGIG (reference sequence). V lost 2 bases and J 6 bases, leaving 15 bases between the germline ends. CDR3 size: 14 residues. The CDR3 loop is CAWSWAVTWDTQYF. The CDR3 DNA sequence: TGTGCCTGGAGTTGGGCTGTCACATGGGATACGCAGTATTTT.

V usage is TRBV18 and J usage is TRBJ2-6; D not resolved. With 5 bases removed from V and 2 bases from J, the gap between germline ends came to 4 bases. Germline V gene data show CDR1 as KGHSH and CDR2 as LQKENI. This CDR3 region has 13 residues. CDR3 bases: TGTGCCAGCTCAGGAGCTGGGGCCAACGTCCTGACTTTC. As protein: CASSGAGANVLTF.

This clone was recorded once. As DNA, the CDR3 is TGCGCCAGCAGCCCTTCGGGGTTTCTCCAAGAGACCCAGTACTTC. It codes for CASSPSGFLQETQYF. This sequence joins TRBV5-1 and TRBJ2-5; D may be TRBD2 (5 bases). The CDR3 sequence is 15 residues long. CDR1 is SGHRS, CDR2 YFSETQ, per germline. Trimming left V 4 bases short and J 1 base short, with 14 bases between. Variable domain in full (rest from reference TRBV5-1 and TRBJ2-5): KAGVTQTPRYLIKTRGQQVTLSCSPISGHRSVSWYQQTPGQGLQFLFEYFSETQRNKGNFPGRFSGRQFSNSRSEMNVSTLELGDSALYLCASSPSGFLQETQYFGPGTRLLVL.

The CDR3 DNA is TGTGCCTGGAACGCGAGATTACAGGGGGAGAACTATGGCTACACCTTC. This translates into CAWNARLQGENYGYTF. The chain couples TRBV30 to TRBJ1-2; 8 bases map to TRBD1. The CDR3 extends over 16 amino acids. The J segment lost 2 bases and the V segment lost 4 bases, leaving 12 bases of the junction unmatched. Germline assignment: CDR1 GTSNPN and CDR2 SVGIG (reference sequence).

V usage is TRBV27 and J usage is TRBJ1-6; possible D gene TRBD1, 6 bases. CDR3 size: 15 residues. The V gene's germline CDR1 is MNHEY and CDR2 SMNVEV (reference sequence). V was pared by 7 bases and J by 6 bases, with 16 bases between. CDR3 in DNA: TGTGCCAGCACCACCGGACAGCGATCTAATTCACCCCTCCACTTT. It translates to CASTTGQRSNSPLHF.

This rearrangement joins TRBV19 to TRBJ1-2; 7 nucleotides match TRBD1. CDR1 is LNHDA, CDR2 SQIVND, per germline (reference sequence). V gave up 3 bases and J gave up 2 bases; unmatched junction bases: 6. The CDR3 has 15 residues. The CDR3 DNA sequence: TGTGCCAGTAGTATCGGCACAGGGGTGAACTATGGCTACACCTTC. The encoded protein is CASSIGTGVNYGYTF.

This chain connects TRBV15 to TRBJ2-7; 11 bases map to TRBD1. This CDR3 has 15 residues. The junction had 6 bases not matched to a gene; V was cut back by 2 bases and J by 6 bases. The germline V gene encodes CDR1 LNHNV and CDR2 YYDKDF (reference sequence). The DNA for the CDR3 is TGTGCCACCAGCAGATCCGGGACAGGGGGAGGCGAGCAGTACTTC. Translating it yields CATSRSGTGGGEQYF.

This chain uses TRBV5-4 with TRBJ2-2, with TRBD2 matching 8 bases. The CDR3 is 16 amino acids. The germline gives CDR1 SGHNT, CDR2 YYREEE (reference sequence). The ends lost 0 bases at V and 4 bases at J; junction bases unmatched: 5. The CDR3 sequence is CASSLGLAQTTGELFF. The CDR3 DNA is TGTGCCAGCAGCTTGGGACTAGCGCAAACCACCGGGGAGCTGTTTTTT.

The genes are TRBV7-3 and TRBJ1-1; D is undetermined. The germline V and J ends were trimmed by 0 bases and 4 bases, with 6 bases remaining between them. The CDR3 sequence is 13 residues long. Germline CDR1 reads SGHTA; CDR2 reads FQGTGA. CDR3 in amino acids: CASSLTPSTEAFF. The CDR3, as DNA: TGTGCCAGCAGCTTAACCCCCAGCACTGAAGCTTTCTTT. Complete variable domain (other parts from reference TRBV7-3 and TRBJ1-1): GAGVSQTPSNKVTEKGKYVELRCDPISGHTALYWYRQSLGQGPEFLIYFQGTGAADDSGLPNDRFFAVRPEGSVSTLKIQRTERGDSAVYLCASSLTPSTEAFFGQGTRLTVV.

The chain combines TRBV7-8 with TRBJ1-3; tentatively, D is TRBD1 (6 bases). The CDR3 loop spans 13 amino acids. Germline loops: CDR1 SGHVS, CDR2 FQNEAQ. The V end was cut by 2 bases, the J end by 4 bases, with 6 bases between. The CDR3: CASSLQGGNTIYF. CDR3 DNA sequence: TGTGCCAGCAGCTTACAGGGGGGAAACACCATATATTTT.

J is TRBJ2-7 and V is TRBV7-6, with D perhaps matching TRBD2 (6 bases). Trimming left V 0 bases short and J 9 bases short, with 18 bases between. Per germline, CDR1 SGHVS and CDR2 FNYEAQ. CDR3 length equals 15 residues. CDR3 coding DNA: TGTGCCAGCAGCTTAGCGGGGGACGGGTTTAGCGGGCAGTACTTC. Protein product: CASSLAGDGFSGQYF. The full variable domain, in which reference TRBV7-6 and TRBJ2-7 provide the parts outside the CDR3, is GAGVSQSPRYKVTKRGQDVALRCDPISGHVSLYWYRQALGQGPEFLTYFNYEAQQDKSGLPNDRFSAERPEGSISTLTIQRTEQRDSAMYRCASSLAGDGFSGQYFGPGTRLTVT.

The chain employs TRBV5-1 and TRBJ2-3, with D maybe TRBD2 (6 bases). The germline gives CDR1 SGHRS, CDR2 YFSETQ. This CDR3 is built from 14 residues. The germline V and J ends were trimmed by 5 bases and 6 bases, with 16 bases remaining between them. In DNA form, the CDR3 reads TGCGCCAGCAGGGGACTGCCGGGGAGGGATACGCAGTATTTT. Amino acid sequence: CASRGLPGRDTQYF.

This clone was seen just once. The chain carries TRBV19 and TRBJ1-2; 7 nucleotides match TRBD1. V shed 8 bases, J shed 4 bases, and the junction held 10 bases outside the gene matches. The CDR3 loop spans 14 amino acids. Germline assignment: CDR1 LNHDA and CDR2 SQIVND (reference sequence). In DNA form, the CDR3 reads TGTGCCAGTCACCGGGACAGTGAACCCTATGGCTACACCTTC. It translates to CASHRDSEPYGYTF.

The V gene is TRBV5-4, the J gene TRBJ1-1; 7 bases agree with TRBD1. CDR1 and CDR2 from the germline V gene are SGHNT and YYREEE (reference sequence). The CDR3 totals 15 residues. V lost 0 bases to trimming and J lost 1 base; unmatched junction nucleotides: 3. The CDR3 protein is CASSLGQGGNTEAFF. DNA for the CDR3: TGTGCCAGCAGCTTGGGGCAGGGGGGGAACACTGAAGCTTTCTTT.

This clone showed up just a few times. CDR3 loop: CASSLARDEEKLFF. The CDR3 DNA sequence: TGTGCCAGCAGCTTGGCCAGGGATGAGGAAAAACTGTTTTTT. The rearrangement joins TRBV5-6 to TRBJ1-4, with a possible D match to TRBD1 (5 bases). This CDR3 spans 14 amino acids. The germline CDR1 and CDR2 sequences are SGHDT and YYEEEE. V gave up 0 bases and J gave up 8 bases, with 11 bases separating them.

The V gene is TRBV30, the J gene TRBJ2-2; D might be TRBD2 (5 bases). The V end lost 5 bases, the J end lost 1 base, and 14 bases lay between the germline ends. The germline V gene has CDR1 GTSNPN and CDR2 SVGIG (reference sequence). CDR3 size: 15 residues. CDR3: CAWAGKFRNTGELFF. CDR3 coding DNA: TGTGCCTGGGCCGGGAAGTTTCGGAACACCGGGGAGCTGTTTTTT.

J is TRBJ1-2 and V is TRBV20-1; D may be TRBD1 (5 bases). V was pared by 3 bases and J by 4 bases, with 21 bases between. CDR3 size: 16 residues. From germline, CDR1 is DFQATT and CDR2 SNEGSKA (reference sequence). This chain's CDR3 is CSASLFAGGGGYGYTF. In nucleotides, the CDR3 is TGCAGTGCTAGTCTCTTTGCGGGCGGGGGAGGCTATGGCTACACCTTC.

The V call is TRBV18, the J call TRBJ1-2; tentatively, D is TRBD1 (6 bases). The germline V gene encodes CDR1 KGHSH and CDR2 LQKENI. There are 16 residues in the CDR3. The V and J ends lost 6 bases and 4 bases respectively, with 21 bases between them. In nucleotides, the CDR3 is TGTGCCAGCTCGGTCGAGAGACAGGACACCCCCTATGGCTACACCTTC. Protein sequence: CASSVERQDTPYGYTF.

The chain couples TRBV7-2 to TRBJ1-2, with a possible D match to TRBD1 (5 bases). V shed 1 base and J shed 4 bases, with 10 bases lying between them. The CDR3 has 14 residues. Per germline, CDR1 SGHTA and CDR2 FQGNSA. CDR3 region: CASSLDGAPYGYTF. Here the CDR3 DNA reads TGTGCCAGCAGCTTAGATGGGGCCCCCTATGGCTACACCTTC. Together with reference TRBV7-2 and TRBJ1-2, the CDR3 gives the full variable domain: GAGVSQSPSNKVTEKGKDVELRCDPISGHTALYWYRQSLGQGLEFLIYFQGNSAPDKSGLPSDRFSAERTGGSVSTLTIQRTQQEDSAVYLCASSLDGAPYGYTFGSGTRLTVV.